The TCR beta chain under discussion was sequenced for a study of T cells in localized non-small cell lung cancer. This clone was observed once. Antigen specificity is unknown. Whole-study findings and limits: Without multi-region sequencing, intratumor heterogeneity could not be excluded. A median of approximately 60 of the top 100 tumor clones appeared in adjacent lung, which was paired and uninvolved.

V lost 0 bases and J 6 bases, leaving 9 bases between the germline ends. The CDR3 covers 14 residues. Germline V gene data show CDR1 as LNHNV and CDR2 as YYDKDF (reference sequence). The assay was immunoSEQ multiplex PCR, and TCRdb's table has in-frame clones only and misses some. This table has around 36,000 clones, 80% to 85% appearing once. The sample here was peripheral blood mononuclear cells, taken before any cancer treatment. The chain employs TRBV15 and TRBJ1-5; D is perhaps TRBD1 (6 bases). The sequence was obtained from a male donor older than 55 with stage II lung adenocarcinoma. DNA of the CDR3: TGTGCCACCAGCAGAGAACAGGGAAGTCAGCCCCAGCATTTT. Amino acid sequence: CATSREQGSQPQHF.